This TCR beta chain was observed in a study of a mutant IDH1 vaccine in newly diagnosed glioma. As for the study in general: Weeks 1, 3, 5, 7, 11, 15, 19 and 23 were when patients received their eight vaccinations. Patients had received radiotherapy, temozolomide, or both previously, most receiving both.

As to time point: week 5, during vaccination. The study gave 300 ug of mutant IDH1 20-mer peptide per vaccine dose, with topical imiquimod. Astrocytomas found in donors were new, WHO grade 3 or 4, IDH1-mutant and ATRX-lost. TCRdb keeps only in-frame clones here, not all; method: immunoSEQ multiplex PCR. The sample has tens of thousands of clones; approximately 80% are singletons. Of note for this clone: Antigen: not known.

V lost 4 bases and J lost 1; bases outside the gene matches: 6. The CDR3 is 15 amino acids. Germline V gene lookup returns CDR1 SGHRS and CDR2 YFSETQ. The sequenced sample was PBMCs, obtained from a glioma patient whose treatment included an IDH1 peptide vaccine. The clonotype comes from a man between 25 and 39 years old with glioma. The V gene is TRBV5-1, the J gene TRBJ1-1; the match to TRBD1 covers 8 bases. CDR3 sequence reads: CASSKTGVGNTEAFF. The CDR3 coding sequence is TGCGCCAGCAGCAAGACAGGGGTCGGGAACACTGAAGCTTTCTTT.